This is a list of T cell receptor beta chains from one sample in a study of siplizumab effects on memory and regulatory T cells. Using immunoSEQ multiplex PCR, the repertoire was profiled, and TCRdb retains in-frame clones only, with some absent. The sample lists roughly 75,000 clones, roughly 93% occurring once. Sequencing input: CD8+ T cells sorted from blood. These receptors were taken from a human donor in good health. Each CDR3 is given without its conserved first and last residue. A D gene is named only where the DNA matches it firmly.

j_call d_call v_call cdr3_length cdr3_aa
TRBJ2-7 - TRBV4-3 13 ASSQAVSGPPEQY
TRBJ2-7 - TRBV11-2 13 ASSLEARAGYEQY
TRBJ1-6 - TRBV13 15 ASSLSPVVLGNSPLH
TRBJ1-1 - TRBV9 12 ASSVDHRGTEAF
TRBJ2-7 - TRBV4-1 9 ASSSGYEQY
TRBJ1-6 - TRBV5-6 12 ASMVGGSNSPLH
TRBJ1-1 - TRBV19 12 ASSITGLGTEAF
TRBJ2-1 TRBD2 TRBV5-1 13 ASSATGTIYNEQF
TRBJ2-2 TRBD1 TRBV7-3 14 ASSPGTGGPTGELF
TRBJ2-7 - TRBV7-2 12 ASSLYGGPYEQY
TRBJ1-5 - TRBV4-1 12 ASSQDRGGQPQH
TRBJ1-2 TRBD1 TRBV18 13 ASSPGLGDSYGYT
TRBJ2-2 - TRBV9 10 ASSLGAGELF
TRBJ1-4 TRBD1 TRBV28 14 ASSTARTGTNEKLF
TRBJ2-3 - TRBV7-8 12 ASSHRQYTDTQY
TRBJ1-2 - TRBV29-1 11 SVLEGSDYGYT
TRBJ2-5 - TRBV4-1 10 ASSQDQETQY
TRBJ2-1 - TRBV13 12 ASSLGTTAWEQF
TRBJ2-7 TRBD2 TRBV6-5 12 ASSYSGGDLKQY
TRBJ2-7 TRBD2 TRBV11-2 13 ASSAGRGGPYEQY
TRBJ2-6 - TRBV7-6 13 ASSPGGTGANVLT
TRBJ1-5 - TRBV5-6 13 ASSPNPGVNQPQH
TRBJ2-7 - TRBV7-2 10 ASSLISYEQY
TRBJ2-1 TRBD1 TRBV19 13 ASSMLGQEYNEQF
TRBJ2-7 TRBD1 TRBV19 13 ASSPGTGLAYEQY
TRBJ1-2 - TRBV27 13 ASSFEGAGVHGYT
TRBJ1-1 TRBD1 TRBV5-4 17 ASSFDPGQDAGRDTEAF
TRBJ2-5 TRBD1 TRBV4-2 12 ASSLPGTAETQY
TRBJ1-2 - TRBV29-1 10 SVEGQNYGYT
TRBJ2-3 TRBD2 TRBV6-5 13 ASSYGGVSTDTQY
TRBJ1-5 - TRBV9 12 ASSKGSSNQPQH
TRBJ1-3 - TRBV4-1 11 ASSQVDGNTIY
TRBJ1-5 - TRBV6-1 14 ASSEWGRQGNQPQH
TRBJ1-1 - TRBV18 12 ASSPPVGPGEAF
TRBJ2-1 TRBD2 TRBV7-3 13 ASSLISGGSNEQF
TRBJ1-3 - TRBV12-5 14 ASGFLGPGPGNTIY
TRBJ2-3 - TRBV2 12 ASIATGIPDTQY